The 6 T cell receptor beta chains below were found in one sample sequenced in a study of shared clonotypes between healthy human individuals. Clones were read by immunoSEQ multiplex PCR, and TCRdb kept only the in-frame ones, dropping some. The sample shows approximately 1,500,000 clones, 95% to 99% of them seen only once. The sequenced sample was naive CD4+ T cells sorted from blood. The subset: CD45RA+ positively selected. Receptor source: a man aged 25-45 years in good health.

This sequence joins TRBV6-1 and TRBJ1-1, with TRBD1 as a possible D gene (6 bases). V lost 10 bases and J lost 5, with 17 bases in between. The germline V gene encodes CDR1 MNHNS and CDR2 SASEGT. The CDR3 has 13 amino acids. CDR3: CANNGGLGTEAFF. The CDR3 coding sequence is TGTGCCAACAATGGGGGCCTTGGTACTGAAGCTTTCTTT.

The count of this clone is one. The gene calls are TRBV2 and TRBJ1-3; D unresolved. Per the germline V gene, CDR1 is SNHLY and CDR2 is FYNNEI. The CDR3 covers 16 residues. V was pared by 2 bases and J by 0 bases, with 11 bases between. The CDR3 DNA sequence: TGTGCCAGCAGTGAAACCGGGGTCAGCTCTGGAAACACCATATATTTT. Translated: CASSETGVSSGNTIYF.

The rearrangement links TRBV9 to TRBJ2-7; possible D gene TRBD1, 6 bases. This CDR3 is built from 14 residues. The V end lost 4 bases, the J end lost 5 bases, and 16 bases lay between the germline ends. CDR1 SGDLS and CDR2 YYNGEE come from the germline V gene. CDR3 region: CASSSVAGVNEQYF. The DNA of the CDR3 is TGTGCCAGCAGCTCGGTGGCAGGGGTAAACGAGCAGTACTTC.

The V and J genes are TRBV10-2 and TRBJ2-1; 7 nucleotides line up with TRBD2. With 0 bases clipped from V and 8 bases from J, the junction kept 7 bases outside the gene matches. Germline values: CDR1 WSHSY, CDR2 SAAADI. The CDR3 spans 15 residues. The CDR3 nucleotides read TGCGCCAGCAGTGAGTCGGGGCGAACTAGCGATGAGCAGTTCTTC. Its translation is CASSESGRTSDEQFF.

This chain links TRBV9 with TRBJ1-1; D gene unclear. V lost 0 bases to trimming and J lost 3 bases, with 9 bases between them. Germline CDR1 reads SGDLS; CDR2 reads YYNGEE. The CDR3 covers 14 residues. Here the CDR3 DNA reads TGTGCCAGCAGCGTAGCTGGGTGGGACACTGAAGCTTTCTTT. Protein product: CASSVAGWDTEAFF.

Only one count was recorded for this clone. Here the CDR3 DNA reads TGTGCCAGCAGTTTAGGAGGGGTCGGCTCCTACGAGCAGTACTTC. It yields the protein CASSLGGVGSYEQYF. The J gene is TRBJ2-7, the V gene TRBV28; D possibly corresponds to TRBD2 (6 bases). Germline V lookup: CDR1 MDHEN, CDR2 SYDVKM. The CDR3 has 15 amino acids. Trimming left V 2 bases short and J 0 bases short, with 11 bases between.